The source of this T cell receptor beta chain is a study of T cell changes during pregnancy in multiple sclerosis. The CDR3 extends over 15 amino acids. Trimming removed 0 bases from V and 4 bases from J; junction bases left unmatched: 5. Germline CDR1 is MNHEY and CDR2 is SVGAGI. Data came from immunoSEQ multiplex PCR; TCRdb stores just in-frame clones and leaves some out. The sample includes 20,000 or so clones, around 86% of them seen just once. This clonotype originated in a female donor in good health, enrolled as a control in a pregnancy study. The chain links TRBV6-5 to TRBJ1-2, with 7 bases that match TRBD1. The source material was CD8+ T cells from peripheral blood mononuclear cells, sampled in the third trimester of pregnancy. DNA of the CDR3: TGTGCCAGCAGTTACTCGTTGTCAGGGGGCTATGGCTACACCTTC. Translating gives CASSYSLSGGYGYTF.